These 32 T cell receptor beta chains were sequenced from one sample in a study of cytomegalovirus exposure and HLA in healthy donors. PCR primers comprised 60 Vbeta and 13 Jbeta primers. Profiling relied on immunoSEQ multiplex PCR, and the TCRdb table lists in-frame clones only, not all of them. Here the sample spans about 130,000 clones, 15% to 20% being singletons. Sequences were obtained from PBMCs. These receptors all come from a female donor in good health and CMV-seropositive.

This clone was seen a few times. This sequence joins TRBV28 and TRBJ2-7; D uncertain. V was trimmed by 6 bases and J by 5 bases, leaving 14 bases between them. Germline CDR1 reads MDHEN; CDR2 reads SYDVKM. The CDR3 sequence is 13 residues long. In DNA, the CDR3 is TGTGCCAGCAGCCCCAGTTCTGGCCACGAGCAGTACTTC. It encodes CASSPSSGHEQYF.

This clone was counted only a few times. The rearrangement joins TRBV29-1 to TRBJ2-2, with D perhaps TRBD1 (6 bases). Trimming removed 6 bases from V and 3 bases from J, with 17 bases in between. The germline V gene has CDR1 SQVTM and CDR2 ANQGSEA. The CDR3 sequence is 15 residues long. CDR3 sequence reads: CSVRGNRVDTGELFF. The CDR3 DNA is TGCAGCGTGAGAGGAAACAGGGTTGACACCGGGGAGCTGTTTTTT.

This clone has a count of ten or more. This chain uses TRBV28 with TRBJ2-1, with TRBD2 identical over 10 bases. The germline V gene has CDR1 MDHEN and CDR2 SYDVKM. J gave up 6 bases and V 7 bases, and 9 bases lay outside the gene matches. The CDR3 runs to 15 residues. The CDR3 region is CASNPWTSGGNEQFF. The CDR3 coding sequence is TGTGCCAGCAACCCTTGGACTAGCGGAGGCAATGAGCAGTTCTTC. The variable domain in full, with the rest retrieved from reference TRBV28 and TRBJ2-1, is DVKVTQSSRYLVKRTGEKVFLECVQDMDHENMFWYRQDPGLGLRLIYFSYDVKMKEKGDIPEGYSVSREKKERFSLILESASTNQTSMYLCASNPWTSGGNEQFFGPGTRLTVL.

This clone was seen only a few times. This rearrangement joins TRBV7-2 to TRBJ2-7; a weak D match, TRBD2 (5 bases). The CDR3 covers 15 residues. V was trimmed by 5 bases and J by 0 bases, leaving 14 bases between them. The germline V gene has CDR1 SGHTA and CDR2 FQGNSA. The CDR3 loop is CASSKLTGYSYEQYF. As DNA, the CDR3 is TGTGCCAGCAGCAAATTAACGGGGTACTCCTACGAGCAGTACTTC.

The DNA of the CDR3 is TGCGCCAGCAGCTTGAATACAGGGGGTGCCTATGGCTACACCTTC. Protein: CASSLNTGGAYGYTF. The chain couples TRBV5-1 to TRBJ1-2, with 8 positions matching TRBD1. The CDR3 has 15 amino acids. Per the germline V gene, CDR1 is SGHRS and CDR2 is YFSETQ. V dropped 1 base and J dropped 4; count of bases not matched to a gene: 6. Drawing the rest from reference TRBV5-1 and TRBJ1-2, the complete variable domain is KAGVTQTPRYLIKTRGQQVTLSCSPISGHRSVSWYQQTPGQGLQFLFEYFSETQRNKGNFPGRFSGRQFSNSRSEMNVSTLELGDSALYLCASSLNTGGAYGYTFGSGTRLTVV.

The chain employs TRBV7-9 and TRBJ1-2, with 7 bases fitting TRBD1. The CDR3 extends over 16 amino acids. V lost 1 base, J lost 8 bases, and 13 bases stayed unmatched. The germline V gene encodes CDR1 SEHNR and CDR2 FQNEAQ (reference sequence). The chain's CDR3 is CASSLGGTDLITGYTF. CDR3 coding DNA: TGTGCCAGCAGCTTAGGGGGGACAGACTTAATCACCGGCTACACCTTC.

This clone was seen only a few times. The rearrangement uses TRBV4-1 and TRBJ2-1, with D unresolved. The V end was cut by 6 bases, the J end by 6 bases, with 6 bases between. The CDR3 consists of 11 residues. CDR1 is MGHRA, CDR2 YSYEKL, per germline. CDR3 sequence: CASSSSNEQFF. The CDR3 bases are TGCGCCAGCAGTTCTAGCAATGAGCAGTTCTTC.

The rearrangement uses TRBV2 and TRBJ2-1; 11 bases are a match to TRBD1. The germline V gene has CDR1 SNHLY and CDR2 FYNNEI. V lost 6 bases and J lost 7; bases outside the gene matches: 17. The CDR3 runs to 18 residues. The DNA of the CDR3 is TGTGCCAGCAGGGGACAGGGGGTGGCGGGAGGGCGGTGGAATGAGCAGTTCTTC. It is translated as CASRGQGVAGGRWNEQFF.

This clone was counted between two and nine times. J is TRBJ1-4 and V is TRBV19; 7 nucleotides agree with TRBD1. V shed 5 bases and J 0 bases; nucleotides not matched to a gene: 3. Germline assignment: CDR1 LNHDA and CDR2 SQIVND (reference sequence). This CDR3 region has 15 residues. The CDR3 loop is CASSDRDATNEKLFF. CDR3 in DNA: TGTGCCAGTAGTGACAGGGATGCAACTAATGAAAAACTGTTTTTT.

The chain employs TRBV7-2 and TRBJ1-1, with 8 bases matching TRBD1. Germline V CDR1 and CDR2: SGHTA, FQGNSA. V lost 5 bases to trimming and J lost 5 bases; unmatched junction nucleotides: 7. The CDR3 sequence is 14 residues long. CDR3 DNA: TGTGCCAGCAGCCTAGACAGGGGTTGGACTGAAGCTTTCTTT. Residues: CASSLDRGWTEAFF.

The chain is built from TRBV4-3 and TRBJ1-1; possibly TRBD1 for D (6 bases). The CDR3 length is 13 residues. V was cut by 6 bases and J by 12 bases, with 20 bases left in between. The V gene's germline CDR1 is LGHNA and CDR2 YSLEER. The CDR3 DNA reads TGCGCCAGCAGGAAAGGGCGGGTGGGGGCCCCTTTCTTT. As protein: CASRKGRVGAPFF.

This clone was counted between two and nine times. The genes are TRBV11-2 and TRBJ1-2; 7 bases line up with TRBD1. CDR1 and CDR2 from the germline V gene are SGHAT and FQNNGV. V trimming: 4 bases; J trimming: 2 bases; junction bases outside the gene matches: 4. This CDR3 region has 14 residues. This CDR3 reads CASSYPTGNYGYTF. DNA for the CDR3: TGTGCCAGCAGCTATCCGACAGGGAACTATGGCTACACCTTC.

V and J are TRBV5-1 and TRBJ1-1; D is possibly TRBD1 (6 bases). The germline CDR1 and CDR2 sequences are SGHRS and YFSETQ. V lost 5 bases and J lost 4, with 15 bases in between. This CDR3 spans 14 amino acids. CDR3 DNA: TGCGCCAGCAGTACGGGGGGGCTCGGCACTGAAGCTTTCTTT. It encodes CASSTGGLGTEAFF.

CDR3 DNA sequence: TGTGCCAGTAGTATCTCTATGACGGGGGGGATCGAGAAAAACATTCAGTACTTC. It is translated as CASSISMTGGIEKNIQYF. V usage is TRBV19 and J usage is TRBJ2-4, with TRBD2 identical over 8 bases. J was trimmed by 4 bases and V by 3 bases; bases with no gene match: 14. The germline gives CDR1 LNHDA, CDR2 SQIVND (reference sequence). The CDR3 loop spans 18 amino acids.

This clone was detected only a few times. The rearrangement links TRBV7-9 to TRBJ2-7, with 12 bases fitting TRBD1. The germline CDR1 and CDR2 sequences are SEHNR and FQNEAQ (reference sequence). The length of the CDR3 is 15 residues. With V trimmed by 7 bases and J by 7 bases, 11 bases remained unmatched. The CDR3, as DNA: TGTGCCAGCACCGGAGCCGGGACAGGGGGCCGAGAGCAGTACTTC. It specifies CASTGAGTGGREQYF. The full variable domain, in which reference TRBV7-9 and TRBJ2-7 provide the parts outside the CDR3, is DTGVSQNPRHKITKRGQNVTFRCDPISEHNRLYWYRQTLGQGPEFLTYFQNEAQLEKSRLLSDRFSAERPKGSFSTLEIQRTEQGDSAMYLCASTGAGTGGREQYFGPGTRLTVT.

This chain links TRBV7-9 with TRBJ2-7; 7 bases match TRBD2. The length of the CDR3 is 15 residues. V lost 2 bases to trimming and J lost 5 bases; unmatched junction nucleotides: 9. CDR1 and CDR2 (germline): SEHNR, FQNEAQ (reference sequence). CDR3 residues: CASSLSSSGRHEQYF. The CDR3 DNA reads TGTGCCAGCAGCTTAAGTTCTAGCGGAAGGCACGAGCAGTACTTC.

The gene calls are TRBV10-3 and TRBJ2-3; 10 positions match TRBD2. Trimming removed 4 bases from V and 0 bases from J; junction bases left unmatched: 19. Germline V gene lookup returns CDR1 ENHRY and CDR2 SYGVKD. The CDR3 spans 21 residues. This CDR3 is CAISAYRAGGPVLGSTDTQYF. For the CDR3, the DNA is TGTGCCATCAGTGCATATCGAGCGGGAGGGCCCGTACTTGGGAGCACAGATACGCAGTATTTT.

The chain recombines TRBV27 with TRBJ2-7; 10 positions agree with TRBD2. Trimming removed 4 bases from V and 3 bases from J; junction bases left unmatched: 6. CDR3 size: 15 residues. Germline CDR1 reads MNHEY; CDR2 reads SMNVEV (reference sequence). CDR3 DNA sequence: TGTGCCAGCAGTTCTCTAGCGGGAGCCCTCTACGAGCAGTACTTC. The encoded protein is CASSSLAGALYEQYF.

In this sample, this clone turned up a few times. This chain connects TRBV7-9 to TRBJ1-1; TRBD1 matches 9 bases. CDR1 is SEHNR, CDR2 FQNEAQ, per germline (reference sequence). The CDR3 runs 15 residues. The V gene end was trimmed by 4 bases and the J gene end by 3 bases; junction bases not matched to a gene: 6. The CDR3 bases are TGTGCCAGCAGCTCCCCAGGGACAGGGTACACTGAAGCTTTCTTT. Encoded protein: CASSSPGTGYTEAFF.

The table lists this clone with a few counts. The rearrangement uses TRBV4-2 and TRBJ1-1, with TRBD1 matching 7 bases. CDR1 and CDR2 from the germline V gene are LGHNA and YNFKEQ. V dropped 4 bases and J dropped 0; count of bases not matched to a gene: 2. CDR3 length equals 14 residues. CDR3 region: CASSLQGMNTEAFF. For the CDR3, the DNA is TGTGCCAGCAGCCTACAGGGGATGAACACTGAAGCTTTCTTT.

This clone appeared a few times. The chain couples TRBV28 to TRBJ2-1, with TRBD2 identical over 7 bases. The CDR3 contains 14 residues. Germline V lookup: CDR1 MDHEN, CDR2 SYDVKM. J gave up 1 base and V 6 bases, and 3 bases lay outside the gene matches. CDR3 loop: CASRRGLSYNEQFF. The CDR3 DNA is TGTGCCAGCAGGCGGGGGTTGTCCTACAATGAGCAGTTCTTC.

V gene TRBV19 combines with J gene TRBJ1-3; no firm D call. Germline assignment: CDR1 LNHDA and CDR2 SQIVND (reference sequence). Trimming pared 4 bases from V and 0 bases from J, leaving 13 bases between. The CDR3 loop spans 16 amino acids. The CDR3 loop reads CASSSGQTSSGNTIYF. CDR3 nucleotides: TGTGCCAGTAGTAGCGGGCAGACTAGCTCTGGAAACACCATATATTTT.

This clone has more than one count but fewer than ten. The J gene is TRBJ2-7, the V gene TRBV4-1; 7 bases are shared with TRBD1. Germline assignment: CDR1 MGHRA and CDR2 YSYEKL. J lost 2 bases, V lost 3 bases, and 22 bases had no gene match. This CDR3 region has 20 residues. CDR3: CASSQPGGRKTGTVTYEQYF. As DNA, the CDR3 is TGCGCCAGCAGCCAGCCAGGCGGCCGAAAAACCGGGACAGTGACCTACGAGCAGTACTTC.

The gene calls are TRBV28 and TRBJ1-6, with TRBD1 as a possible D gene (5 bases). Between the trimmed V and J ends, which lost 4 bases and 14 bases, there was a span of 15 bases. This CDR3 has 13 residues. Germline CDR1 MDHEN, CDR2 SYDVKM. In nucleotides, the CDR3 is TGTGCCAGCAGTTACAGGACCTCGGTTACCCTCCACTTT. Translating gives CASSYRTSVTLHF.

A remark on this clone: The junction shows a germline mismatch at one end, possibly a read error. The rearrangement links TRBV11-2 to TRBJ2-7, with a possible D match to TRBD2 (5 bases). This CDR3 contains 12 residues. From germline, CDR1 is SGHAT and CDR2 FQNNGV. The CDR3 here is CASSLDGLAPSF. The CDR3 bases are TGTGCCAGCAGCTTAGATGGGCTAGCACCCAGCTTC.

A few counts support this clone. This same CDR3 is encoded by further DNA sequences in the sample. The chain joins TRBV5-1 to TRBJ2-1; 7 bases match TRBD2. The germline CDR1 and CDR2 sequences are SGHRS and YFSETQ. The CDR3 is made up of 17 amino acids. V gave up 0 bases and J gave up 0 bases; unmatched junction bases: 6. CDR3 sequence: CASSLEASGSSYNEQFF. The CDR3 nucleotides read TGCGCCAGCAGCTTGGAGGCTAGCGGTTCCTCCTACAATGAGCAGTTCTTC.

This clone has just a few counts. The chain recombines TRBV5-6 with TRBJ2-2; 7 bases map to TRBD2. CDR1 is SGHDT, CDR2 YYEEEE, per germline. CDR3 length equals 15 residues. Losses at the gene ends were 4 bases for V and 2 bases for J; bases not matched to a gene: 5. The CDR3, as DNA: TGTGCCAGCAGCGGACCGGGAGGCAACACCGGGGAGCTGTTTTTT. Its translation: CASSGPGGNTGELFF.

This clone was seen a handful of times. The chain joins TRBV27 to TRBJ1-1; 7 bases align to TRBD1. CDR1 is MNHEY and CDR2 is SMNVEV in the germline V gene (reference sequence). CDR3 size: 12 residues. With V trimmed by 5 bases and J by 4 bases, 1 base remained unmatched. In DNA form, the CDR3 reads TGTGCCAGCAGTACAGGGGCCACTGAAGCTTTCTTT. Protein sequence: CASSTGATEAFF.

Only one count was recorded for this clone. The chain recombines TRBV6-5 with TRBJ2-5; D gene ambiguous. V was cut by 6 bases and J by 11 bases, with 16 bases left in between. The CDR3 sequence is 12 residues long. CDR1 MNHEY and CDR2 SVGAGI come from the germline V gene. CDR3 in amino acids: CASRTNSYEQYF. CDR3 DNA: TGTGCCAGCAGAACCAACTCTTATGAGCAGTACTTC.

The rearrangement joins TRBV10-2 to TRBJ1-2; no definite D call. The length of the CDR3 is 17 residues. The V gene lost 9 bases and the J gene lost 6 bases, with 29 bases spanning the gap. Per germline, CDR1 WSHSY and CDR2 SAAADI. The CDR3 sequence is CASLGQQARPNWDGYTF. The CDR3 nucleotides are TGCGCCAGTCTTGGCCAGCAGGCTCGACCGAACTGGGATGGCTACACCTTC.

The chain has TRBV10-3 and TRBJ2-2; 11 nucleotides line up with TRBD1. The ends lost 10 bases at V and 4 bases at J; junction bases unmatched: 8. The CDR3 has 15 residues. Germline V gene data show CDR1 as ENHRY and CDR2 as SYGVKD. CDR3 DNA: TGTGCCACCCAGGGGACAGGGGGATCCACCGGGGAGCTGTTTTTT. Residues: CATQGTGGSTGELFF.

The V and J genes are TRBV5-8 and TRBJ2-7; 9 positions match TRBD2. Germline V lookup: CDR1 SGHTS, CDR2 YDEGEE. V shed 2 bases and J 3 bases; nucleotides not matched to a gene: 3. The CDR3 is made up of 14 amino acids. DNA for the CDR3: TGTGCCAGCAGCTTAGAGACTAGCGGCTACGAGCAGTACTTC. It specifies CASSLETSGYEQYF.